The following is a T cell receptor (beta chain) sequence with its context. A single record per CDR3 protein comes from TCRdb applying MiXCR to the 5' RACE reads. The sample contains fewer than 550,000 distinct CDR3 sequences, around 15% of which appear only once. These data originate in a study of identical twins. The CDR3 has 11 residues. Germline loops: CDR1 SQVTM, CDR2 ANQGSEA. Trimming left V 5 bases short and J 7 bases short, with 8 bases between. The sample was also reused in another study, on yellow fever vaccine responses in identical twins.

The sample was CD4+ T cells sorted from blood. This TCR was recovered from a woman younger than 35 in good health. This rearrangement joins TRBV29-1 to TRBJ2-2, with D unclear. CDR3 bases: TGCAGCGTTTTTTGGGACGGGGAGCTGTTTTTT. Translated, it gives CSVFWDGELFF.